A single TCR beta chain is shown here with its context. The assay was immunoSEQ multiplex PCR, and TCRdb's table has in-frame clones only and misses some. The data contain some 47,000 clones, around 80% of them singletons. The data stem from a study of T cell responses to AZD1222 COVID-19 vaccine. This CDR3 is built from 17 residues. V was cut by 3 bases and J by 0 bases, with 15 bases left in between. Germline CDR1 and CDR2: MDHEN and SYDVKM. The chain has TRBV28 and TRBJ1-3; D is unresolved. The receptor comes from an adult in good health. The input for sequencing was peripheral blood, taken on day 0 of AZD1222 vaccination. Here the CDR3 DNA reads TGTGCCAGCAGTTTCAACTGGAATACTTTCTCTGGAAACACCATATATTTT. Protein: CASSFNWNTFSGNTIYF. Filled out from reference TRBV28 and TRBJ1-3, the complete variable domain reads DVKVTQSSRYLVKRTGEKVFLECVQDMDHENMFWYRQDPGLGLRLIYFSYDVKMKEKGDIPEGYSVSREKKERFSLILESASTNQTSMYLCASSFNWNTFSGNTIYFGEGSWLTVV.